These 31 T cell receptor beta chains came from one sample sequenced in a study of blood T cell repertoires in COVID-19. Profiled with immunoSEQ multiplex PCR; TCRdb holds only in-frame clones, not every one. The sample lists 35,000 to 40,000 clones, approximately 86% occurring once. Source material: peripheral blood. The receptor source for this set is a man aged 65-85 years with acute or convalescent COVID-19.

V is TRBV3-1 (or the pseudogene TRBV3-2) and J is TRBJ2-5, with 12 bases fitting TRBD2. Germline V gives CDR1 LGHDT, CDR2 YNNKEL (reference sequence). CDR3 length: 15 residues. Trimming cost V 0 bases and J 7 bases; bases outside gene matches: 3. The CDR3 DNA reads as TGTGCCAGCAGCCAAGATGGACTAGCGGGACGGACCCAGTACTTC. Amino acids: CASSQDGLAGRTQYF.

The chain has TRBV28 and TRBJ1-2; D uncertain. Per the germline V gene, CDR1 is MDHEN and CDR2 is SYDVKM. The germline V and J ends were trimmed by 6 bases and 8 bases, with 13 bases remaining between them. The length of the CDR3 is 12 residues. The CDR3 is CASRNREGGYTF. CDR3 in DNA: TGTGCCAGCAGGAACCGGGAGGGCGGCTACACCTTC.

The V and J genes are TRBV11-2 and TRBJ2-3; D remains ambiguous. This CDR3 region has 12 residues. Trimming shortened V by 8 bases and J by 4 bases, and 10 bases separated the two germline ends. The germline CDR1 and CDR2 sequences are SGHAT and FQNNGV. The DNA for the CDR3 is TGTGCCAGCGGTATTTCGGCAGATACGCAGTATTTT. It encodes CASGISADTQYF.

The chain uses TRBV29-1 and TRBJ2-7, with 10 nucleotides matching TRBD2. The germline gives CDR1 SQVTM, CDR2 ANQGSEA. Losses at the gene ends were 4 bases for V and 0 bases for J; bases not matched to a gene: 9. This CDR3 spans 16 amino acids. In DNA, the CDR3 is TGCAGCGTTGTTCGGACTAGCGGCTATAGCTCCTACGAGCAGTACTTC. This codes for CSVVRTSGYSSYEQYF.

The J gene is TRBJ2-7, the V gene TRBV7-3, with 9 bases identical to TRBD2. V was clipped by 3 bases and J by 2 bases; unmatched bases: 2. Per the germline V gene, CDR1 is SGHTA and CDR2 is FQGTGA. The CDR3 is made up of 14 amino acids. CDR3 DNA: TGTGCCAGCAGCTTTACTAGCGGGCCCTACGAGCAGTACTTC. Its translation: CASSFTSGPYEQYF.

The gene calls are TRBV24-1 and TRBJ1-2; 10 nucleotides line up with TRBD1. V lost 10 bases to trimming and J lost 6 bases; unmatched junction nucleotides: 13. The CDR3 runs 15 residues. CDR1 is KGHDR, CDR2 SFDVKD, per germline. The CDR3 nucleotides read TGTGCCACTTCCGGGACAGGGGATTGGTCGGATGGCTACACCTTC. Protein: CATSGTGDWSDGYTF.

The rearrangement uses TRBV29-1 and TRBJ2-7; the match to TRBD1 covers 9 bases. The germline V gene encodes CDR1 SQVTM and CDR2 ANQGSEA. The CDR3 consists of 15 residues. V was clipped by 3 bases and J by 6 bases; unmatched bases: 12. In DNA form, the CDR3 reads TGCAGCGTTGACAGAGGGACAGGGTCTTCTGGCGAGCAGTACTTC. Its protein is CSVDRGTGSSGEQYF.

This clone has only a few counts. The V and J genes are TRBV4-1 and TRBJ1-2; D call uncertain. In germline, CDR1 is MGHRA, CDR2 YSYEKL. Between the trimmed V and J ends, which lost 1 base and 4 bases, there was a span of 19 bases. This CDR3 has 17 residues. The CDR3 bases are TGCGCCAGCAGCCAAGCCTTCTCCCCCAACGGTGGCTATGGCTACACCTTC. It specifies CASSQAFSPNGGYGYTF.

This chain connects TRBV9 to TRBJ2-7; 7 positions agree with TRBD2. The CDR3 extends over 17 amino acids. Germline CDR1 and CDR2: SGDLS and YYNGEE. V trimming: 1 base; J trimming: 2 bases; junction bases outside the gene matches: 12. CDR3 in DNA: TGTGCCAGCAGCGTAAGCCCGGGAGGAGGAAATACCTACGAGCAGTACTTC. It encodes CASSVSPGGGNTYEQYF.

V is TRBV10-3 and J is TRBJ1-5, with a weak D call TRBD1 (5 bases). The CDR3 contains 14 residues. V shed 10 bases and J shed 1 base, with 14 bases lying between them. Germline CDR1 ENHRY, CDR2 SYGVKD. The CDR3 here is CATFGGVSNQPQHF. In DNA, the CDR3 is TGTGCCACTTTCGGAGGGGTCAGCAATCAGCCCCAGCATTTT.

V gene TRBV5-4 combines with J gene TRBJ2-1, with D perhaps matching TRBD1 (6 bases). Germline lookup yields CDR1 SGHNT and CDR2 YYREEE (reference sequence). Deletions cut 2 bases from V and 2 bases from J, with 8 bases between. This CDR3 has 14 residues. The CDR3 is CASSLQGTYNEQFF. In nucleotides, the CDR3 is TGTGCCAGCAGCTTACAGGGCACCTACAATGAGCAGTTCTTC.

The chain employs TRBV4-1 and TRBJ2-5, with TRBD1 matching 8 bases. The CDR3 is 15 amino acids. CDR1 and CDR2 from the germline V gene are MGHRA and YSYEKL. The V segment lost 4 bases and the J segment 4 bases; nucleotides outside the gene matches: 8. As DNA, the CDR3 is TGCGCCAGCAGCCTTAAATCCGGGACAGGAGAGACCCAGTACTTC. Protein: CASSLKSGTGETQYF.

This chain joins TRBV29-1 and TRBJ1-1; tentative D call: TRBD1 (5 bases). Trimming stripped 5 bases from V and 0 bases from J, with 10 bases between. The germline V gene has CDR1 SQVTM and CDR2 ANQGSEA. This CDR3 is 13 amino acids long. This CDR3 reads CSVPGLMNTEAFF. The CDR3 nucleotides read TGCAGCGTTCCGGGACTGATGAACACTGAAGCTTTCTTT.

The J gene is TRBJ2-3, the V gene TRBV9; the D gene is possibly TRBD2 (6 bases). CDR1 SGDLS and CDR2 YYNGEE come from the germline V gene. V was shortened by 2 bases and J by 1 base, with 11 bases between the two germline ends. The CDR3 has 15 residues. The CDR3 spells CASSVLLAGTDTQYF. The DNA of the CDR3 is TGTGCCAGCAGCGTTCTACTAGCCGGCACAGATACGCAGTATTTT.

DNA of the CDR3: TGCGCCAGCAGCCAAGAGCGGGGGAACGGAGATACGCAGTATTTT. This encodes CASSQERGNGDTQYF. The gene calls are TRBV4-3 and TRBJ2-3; TRBD2 matches 7 bases. With 0 bases clipped from V and 5 bases from J, the junction kept 5 bases outside the gene matches. Germline CDR1 reads LGHNA; CDR2 reads YSLEER. This CDR3 is built from 15 residues.

This chain uses TRBV6-1 with TRBJ1-4; 7 bases match TRBD1. The CDR3 has 14 residues. CDR1 is MNHNS and CDR2 is SASEGT in the germline V gene. V lost 1 base, J lost 4 bases, and 0 bases stayed unmatched. The CDR3 loop is CASSEGDSNEKLFF. CDR3 sequence (DNA): TGTGCCAGCAGTGAAGGGGACAGTAATGAAAAACTGTTTTTT.

This chain links TRBV7-8 with TRBJ1-5, with D unresolved. This CDR3 has 15 amino acids. The ends were cut back, 5 bases at V and 3 bases at J, with 14 bases in the middle. Germline CDR1 is SGHVS and CDR2 is FQNEAQ. CDR3 residues: CASSQSGSDNQPQHF. The CDR3 DNA follows: TGTGCCAGCAGCCAGAGCGGGTCCGACAATCAGCCCCAGCATTTT.

This rearrangement joins TRBV7-9 to TRBJ1-1; D uncertain. This CDR3 has 13 amino acids. Germline V gene data show CDR1 as SEHNR and CDR2 as FQNEAQ (reference sequence). The V and J ends lost 3 bases and 0 bases respectively, with 5 bases between them. CDR3 sequence: CASSFVVNTEAFF. CDR3 DNA sequence: TGTGCCAGCAGCTTCGTCGTGAACACTGAAGCTTTCTTT.

The chain links TRBV3-1 (or the pseudogene TRBV3-2) to TRBJ1-2; D ambiguous. With 4 bases removed from V and 6 bases from J, the gap between germline ends came to 15 bases. The CDR3 consists of 14 residues. The germline CDR1 and CDR2 sequences are LGHDT and YNNKEL (reference sequence). The CDR3 is CASSLNQVPDGYTF. CDR3 coding DNA: TGTGCCAGCAGCCTCAACCAGGTACCGGATGGCTACACCTTC.

The table lists this clone with a count of one. V and J are TRBV9 and TRBJ2-3, with D unresolved. Deletions cut 0 bases from V and 4 bases from J, with 12 bases between. Germline values: CDR1 SGDLS, CDR2 YYNGEE. The CDR3 has 15 residues. For the CDR3, the DNA is TGTGCCAGCAGCGTAGATATTAGAACAGCAGATACGCAGTATTTT. This encodes CASSVDIRTADTQYF.

This clone was observed once. This chain uses TRBV7-2 with TRBJ2-7; 13 nucleotides match TRBD2. V lost 8 bases and J lost 1; bases outside the gene matches: 5. This CDR3 is 15 amino acids long. Germline values: CDR1 SGHTA, CDR2 FQGNSA. The CDR3 sequence: CASGGTSGKSYEQYF. As DNA, the CDR3 is TGTGCCAGCGGCGGGACTAGCGGGAAATCCTACGAGCAGTACTTC.

V usage is TRBV5-1 and J usage is TRBJ2-5, with TRBD2 matching 10 bases. Looked up from germline, CDR1 is SGHRS and CDR2 is YFSETQ. The CDR3 has 16 residues. Trimming at V came to 6 bases and at J to 5 bases, leaving 13 bases not matched to a gene. This CDR3 is CASTSLAGGEWETQYF. The DNA of the CDR3 is TGCGCCAGCACCTCATTAGCGGGAGGAGAGTGGGAGACCCAGTACTTC.

J is TRBJ2-4 and V is TRBV6-5; 7 positions match TRBD1. The CDR3 runs 14 residues. V dropped 2 bases and J dropped 7; count of bases not matched to a gene: 5. Germline V CDR1 and CDR2: MNHEY, SVGAGI. The CDR3 loop reads CASSYGAGGNIQYF. CDR3 bases: TGTGCCAGCAGTTACGGGGCAGGGGGTAACATTCAGTACTTC.

The CDR3 reads CASSLGQPRESPLHF. The CDR3, as DNA: TGTGCCAGCAGCTTGGGGCAGCCCCGGGAGTCACCCCTCCACTTT. V gene TRBV7-2 combines with J gene TRBJ1-6, with D perhaps matching TRBD1 (5 bases). In germline, CDR1 is SGHTA, CDR2 FQGNSA. This CDR3 contains 15 residues. V lost 3 bases and J lost 10, with 16 bases in between.

This clone has just one count. The rearrangement links TRBV6-5 to TRBJ2-1, with D possibly matching TRBD1 (6 bases). The CDR3 length is 15 residues. Germline V gene data show CDR1 as MNHEY and CDR2 as SVGAGI. V was clipped by 2 bases and J by 2 bases, with 10 bases between them. The CDR3 coding sequence is TGTGCCAGCAGTTACGGGGCAGGGGCCTACAATGAGCAGTTCTTC. Its translation: CASSYGAGAYNEQFF.

The chain carries TRBV19 and TRBJ2-7; the match to TRBD1 covers 7 bases. Germline V lookup: CDR1 LNHDA, CDR2 SQIVND (reference sequence). The CDR3 length is 18 residues. After removal of 5 bases from V and 0 bases from J, the junction contained 16 bases not matched to a gene. This CDR3 is CASSSDRRPSVGSYEQYF. The DNA for the CDR3 is TGTGCCAGTAGTTCGGACAGGAGACCATCGGTCGGCTCCTACGAGCAGTACTTC.

The chain has TRBV5-3 and TRBJ2-7; 7 bases map to TRBD1. TRBV5-3 carries the ORF label, with uncertain function. V was pared by 4 bases and J by 4 bases, with 11 bases of the junction left unmatched. This CDR3 spans 15 amino acids. The CDR3 nucleotides are TGTGCCAGAAGCCCGCCGGGACAGCTAAATTACGAGCAGTACTTC. This encodes CARSPPGQLNYEQYF.

In its sample, this clone was seen once. The rearrangement joins TRBV24-1 to TRBJ2-2; 8 bases map to TRBD1. The CDR3 has 16 amino acids. The J segment lost 4 bases and the V segment lost 5 bases, leaving 8 bases of the junction unmatched. CDR1 KGHDR and CDR2 SFDVKD come from the germline V gene. The CDR3 region is CATSGARQGSTGELFF. The DNA of the CDR3 is TGTGCCACCAGTGGAGCTAGACAGGGGTCCACCGGGGAGCTGTTTTTT.

This clone appeared a few times. Other DNA variants within this sample encode the same CDR3. The CDR3 DNA follows: TGTGCCAGCATTCTCCAGGGAGGGGGCAATCAGCCCCAGCATTTT. Protein sequence: CASILQGGGNQPQHF. The chain combines TRBV6-1 with TRBJ1-5, with D tentatively TRBD1 (5 bases). With 7 bases removed from V and 2 bases from J, the gap between germline ends came to 15 bases. Germline lookup yields CDR1 MNHNS and CDR2 SASEGT. CDR3 size: 15 residues.

The count of this clone is one. The chain recombines TRBV24-1 with TRBJ2-3, with TRBD1 matching 10 bases. This CDR3 is built from 15 residues. Looked up from germline, CDR1 is KGHDR and CDR2 is SFDVKD. V gave up 6 bases and J gave up 4 bases; unmatched junction bases: 6. The CDR3 DNA is TGTGCCACCAGTCCTCGGACAGGGGGAGCAGATACGCAGTATTTT. Its protein product is CATSPRTGGADTQYF.

V and J are TRBV5-1 and TRBJ1-1; 7 nucleotides align to TRBD1. CDR1 is SGHRS and CDR2 is YFSETQ in the germline V gene. Losses at the gene ends were 2 bases for V and 0 bases for J; bases not matched to a gene: 4. The CDR3 has 15 residues. The CDR3 region is CASSLTGAVNTEAFF. The CDR3 coding sequence is TGCGCCAGCAGCTTAACAGGGGCGGTGAACACTGAAGCTTTCTTT.